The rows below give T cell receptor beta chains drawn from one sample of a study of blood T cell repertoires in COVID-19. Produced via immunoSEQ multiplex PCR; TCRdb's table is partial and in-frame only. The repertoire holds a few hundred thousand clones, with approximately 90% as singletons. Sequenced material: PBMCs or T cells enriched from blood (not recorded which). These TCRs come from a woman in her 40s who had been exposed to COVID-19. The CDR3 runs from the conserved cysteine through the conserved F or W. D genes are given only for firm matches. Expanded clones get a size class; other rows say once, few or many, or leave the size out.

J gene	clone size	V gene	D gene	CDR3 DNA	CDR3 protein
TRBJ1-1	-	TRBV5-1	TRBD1	TGCGCCAGCAGCCCGGGTCGACAGGGGGCGCACACTGAAGCTTTCTTT	CASSPGRQGAHTEAFF
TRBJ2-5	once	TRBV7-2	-	TGTGCCAGCAGCTTATTGGGGGGAGGAGAGACCCAGTACTTC	CASSLLGGGETQYF
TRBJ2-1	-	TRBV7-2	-	TGTGCCAGCAGCTTAGCGGCCAGCTCCTACAATGAGCAGTTCTTC	CASSLAASSYNEQFF
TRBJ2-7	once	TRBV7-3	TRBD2	TGTGCCAGCAGCCCGGCTAGCGGGGGATACGAGCAGTACTTC	CASSPASGGYEQYF
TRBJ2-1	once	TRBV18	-	TGTGCCAGCCTCAGACAGAGCTCCTACAATGAGCAGTTCTTC	CASLRQSSYNEQFF
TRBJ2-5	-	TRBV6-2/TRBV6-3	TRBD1	TGTGCCAGCAGTCTACAGGGGGCAGGGGAGACCCAGTACTTC	CASSLQGAGETQYF
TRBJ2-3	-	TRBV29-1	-	TGCAGCGTTCAACCGGGGGTAGCTGGTACAGATACGCAGTATTTT	CSVQPGVAGTDTQYF
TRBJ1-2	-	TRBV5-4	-	TGTGCCAGCTCAAGGGGGATTTCCCTGTATGGCTACACCTTC	CASSRGISLYGYTF
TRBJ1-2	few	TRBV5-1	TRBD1	TGCGCCAGCAGCCCGGGACAGGGGACCTATGGCTACACCTTC	CASSPGQGTYGYTF
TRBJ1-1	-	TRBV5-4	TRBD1	TGTGCCAGCAGCTTATTGGGGACAGGCTTCTCAGCTTTCTTT	CASSLLGTGFSAFF
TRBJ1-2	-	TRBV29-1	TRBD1	TGCAGCGTTGAATTGTCCCTGACAGGGGATTACTATGGCTACACCTTC	CSVELSLTGDYYGYTF
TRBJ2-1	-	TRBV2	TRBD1	TGTGCCAGCAGTGCCTCCGGGACAGGCAAGTTGAATGAGCAGTTCTTC	CASSASGTGKLNEQFF
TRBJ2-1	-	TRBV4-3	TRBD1	TGCGCCAGCAGCCGAACGACAGGGGGGAAGGGTGAGCAGTTCTTC	CASSRTTGGKGEQFF
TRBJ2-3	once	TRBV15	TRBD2	TGTGCCACCTCTAATAGCGGGGCCCCCACAGATACGCAGTATTTT	CATSNSGAPTDTQYF
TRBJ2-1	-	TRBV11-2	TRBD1	TGTGCCAGCAGCCCGGACAGGGTTAATGAGCAGTTCTTC	CASSPDRVNEQFF
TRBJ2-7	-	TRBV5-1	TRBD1	TGCGCCAGCAGCCATAAACCAGGGGGCAAGGCCTCCTACGAGCAGTACTTC	CASSHKPGGKASYEQYF
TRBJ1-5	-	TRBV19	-	TGTGCCAGTACCACCTCAGGGATAGGAGAACAGCCCCAGCATTTT	CASTTSGIGEQPQHF
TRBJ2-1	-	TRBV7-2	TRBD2	TGTGCCATTACGCTGCGGGCGGGAGTCTTAGGTGAGCAGTTCTTC	CAITLRAGVLGEQFF
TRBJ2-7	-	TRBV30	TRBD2	TGTGCCTGGAGCGCGGGACTAGCGGGAGTATACGAGCAGTACTTC	CAWSAGLAGVYEQYF
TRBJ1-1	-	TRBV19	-	TGTGCCAGTAGGGTAGGGGCGAACACTGAAGCTTTCTTT	CASRVGANTEAFF
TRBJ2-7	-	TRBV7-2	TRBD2	TGTGCCAGCAGCTTACAAAGCGGGAGTTCCCACGAGCAGTACTTC	CASSLQSGSSHEQYF
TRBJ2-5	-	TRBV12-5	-	TGTGCTAGTGGTCAGGGTAAAACAGCGGAGACCCAGTACTTC	CASGQGKTAETQYF
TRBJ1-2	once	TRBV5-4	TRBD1	TGTGCCAGCTTTAGAACAGGGGAGAACGGCTACACCTTC	CASFRTGENGYTF
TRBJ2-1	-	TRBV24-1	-	TGTGCCACCAGTGTCGGTTCGTTTAGCTCCTACAATGAGCAGTTCTTC	CATSVGSFSSYNEQFF
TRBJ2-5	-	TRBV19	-	TGTGCCAGTAGTACCCTGGGCGTTGGGACCCAGTACTTC	CASSTLGVGTQYF
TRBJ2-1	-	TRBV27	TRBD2	TGTGCCAGCGGGACTAGCGAAGATCAGTTCTTC	CASGTSEDQFF
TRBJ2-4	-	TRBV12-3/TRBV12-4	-	TGTGCCAGCAGAATAGAACAGGGAAACATTCAGTACTTC	CASRIEQGNIQYF
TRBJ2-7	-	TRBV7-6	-	TGTGCCAGCAGCTTTGACGACAGGTACTCCTACGAGCAGTACTTC	CASSFDDRYSYEQYF
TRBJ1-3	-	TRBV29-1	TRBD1	TGCAGCGTTGTCGGGACAGGGTCCTCTGGAAACACCATATATTTT	CSVVGTGSSGNTIYF
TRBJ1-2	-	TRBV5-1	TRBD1	TGCGCCAGCAGCTTACAGGGGGCCCAGTATGGCTACACCTTC	CASSLQGAQYGYTF
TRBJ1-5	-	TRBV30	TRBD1	TGTGCCTGGAGTCAATCCGGGACAGGGGTTCTTAGCAATCAGCCCCAGCATTTT	CAWSQSGTGVLSNQPQHF
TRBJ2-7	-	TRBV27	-	TGTGCCAGCACCCCCGCCGGGAGCTCCTACGAGCAGTACTTC	CASTPAGSSYEQYF
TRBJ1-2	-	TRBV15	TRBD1	TGTGCCACCAGCATAGGCCGGACAGGGGGCGCGGACTATGGCTACACCTTC	CATSIGRTGGADYGYTF
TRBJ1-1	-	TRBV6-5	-	TGTGCCAGCAGACCAACAGGTTGGGACACTGAAGCTTTCTTT	CASRPTGWDTEAFF
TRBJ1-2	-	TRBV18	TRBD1	TGTGCCAGCTCACCACCGGTGACAGGGTCACGCTACACCTTC	CASSPPVTGSRYTF
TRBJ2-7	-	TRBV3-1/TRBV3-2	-	TGTGCCAGCAGCCACAAAAACGAGCAGTACTTC	CASSHKNEQYF
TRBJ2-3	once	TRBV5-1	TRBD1	TGCGCCAGCAGCTGGTGGGACAGGGGGCTGTTAGGCACAGATACGCAGTATTTT	CASSWWDRGLLGTDTQYF
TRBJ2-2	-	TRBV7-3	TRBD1	TGTGCCAGCAGCTCCCCAGAGGGGACAGGGGACACCGGGGAGCTGTTTTTT	CASSSPEGTGDTGELFF
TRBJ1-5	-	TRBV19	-	TGTGCCAGTAGTAACAACGGCAGGGCGTCCAATCAGCCCCAGCATTTT	CASSNNGRASNQPQHF
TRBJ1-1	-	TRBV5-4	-	TGTGCCAGCAGCTTGGGTCCCTCCGGGTTAGCTTTCTTT	CASSLGPSGLAFF
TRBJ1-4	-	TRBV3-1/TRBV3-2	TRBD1	TGTGCCAGCAGCCCTTGGACAGGGGAAGGTGAAAAACTGTTTTTT	CASSPWTGEGEKLFF
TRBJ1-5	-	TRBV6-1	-	TGTGCCAGCAGTGAAGGGACAGTGGGAAGGCCCCAGCATTTT	CASSEGTVGRPQHF
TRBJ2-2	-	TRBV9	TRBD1	TGTGCCAGCAGCGTACCCACAGGGGACCCGAACACCGGGGAGCTGTTTTTT	CASSVPTGDPNTGELFF
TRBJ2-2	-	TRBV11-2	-	TGTGCCAGCAGCGGAAGCGGTTATAACACCGGGGAGCTGTTTTTT	CASSGSGYNTGELFF
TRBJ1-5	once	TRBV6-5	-	TGTGCCAGCAGTTACTCGAAGCAAAATCAGCCCCAGCATTTT	CASSYSKQNQPQHF